These 29 T cell receptor beta chains were all obtained from the same sample, sequenced in a study of T cells in Graves' hyperthyroidism and ophthalmopathy. Using RNA transcripts as the source, TCR beta CDR3 regions were amplified. An initial round of RT-PCR targeting the TCR CDR3 relied on the HTBI primer set. Each CDR3 protein is one row after TCRdb ran MiXCR on the multiplex PCR reads. This sample has 500,000 to 600,000 distinct CDR3 sequences, with around 45% found just once. The material sequenced was peripheral blood or thyroid tissue (not recorded which). These receptors were obtained from an adult woman with Graves' disease, either hyperthyroidism or ophthalmopathy (not recorded which).

The chain combines TRBV2 with TRBJ1-5; no firm D call. Between the trimmed V and J ends, which lost 3 bases and 14 bases, there was a span of 17 bases. In germline, CDR1 is SNHLY, CDR2 FYNNEI. There are 13 residues in the CDR3. CDR3 sequence reads: CASSEREGPYEHF. The DNA for the CDR3 is TGTGCCAGCAGTGAGCGGGAAGGGCCCTACGAGCATTTT.

In this sample, this clonotype turned up many times. The V and J genes are TRBV19 and TRBJ2-1; possibly TRBD1 for D (6 bases). CDR1 LNHDA and CDR2 SQIVND come from the germline V gene (reference sequence). Trimming took 5 bases from V and 13 from J, leaving 12 bases between them. This CDR3 is built from 11 residues. The CDR3 loop reads CASSAGQRQFF. The CDR3, as DNA: TGTGCCAGTAGTGCCGGACAGAGACAGTTCTTC.

The genes are TRBV7-3 and TRBJ2-1; TRBD1 is a possible D gene (5 bases). CDR1 is SGHTA, CDR2 FQGTGA, per germline. The V end lost 5 bases, the J end lost 8 bases, and 19 bases lay between the germline ends. This CDR3 is 15 amino acids long. CDR3 sequence (DNA): TGTGCCAGCAGCGTCGGGTTGTATAGGGGTGATGAGCAGTTCTTC. Translation: CASSVGLYRGDEQFF. The entire variable domain, with the rest obtained from reference TRBV7-3 and TRBJ2-1, is as follows: GAGVSQTPSNKVTEKGKYVELRCDPISGHTALYWYRQSLGQGPEFLIYFQGTGAADDSGLPNDRFFAVRPEGSVSTLKIQRTERGDSAVYLCASSVGLYRGDEQFFGPGTRLTVL.

This chain uses TRBV10-3 with TRBJ2-5; D is uncertain. The V gene's germline CDR1 is ENHRY and CDR2 SYGVKD. Trimming took off 7 bases at V and 9 bases at J, with 21 bases between the two ends. CDR3 length: 14 amino acids. CDR3 protein: CAITDTYSNQPQYF. CDR3 DNA: TGTGCCATCACTGACACGTATAGCAATCAGCCCCAGTACTTC.

The chain carries TRBV7-8 and TRBJ1-1, with 8 bases aligning to TRBD1. Trimming cost V 0 bases and J 0 bases; bases outside gene matches: 3. The CDR3 loop spans 16 amino acids. CDR1 is SGHVS, CDR2 FQNEAQ, per germline. CDR3: CASSLARGHVNTEAFF. The CDR3 region has the DNA TGTGCCAGCAGCTTAGCCAGGGGGCATGTGAACACTGAAGCTTTCTTT.

The sample holds a few counts of this clonotype. The CDR3 loop is CASEIGMISTDTQYF. CDR3 in DNA: TGTGCCAGCGAGATAGGGATGATTAGCACAGATACGCAGTATTTT. V gene TRBV7-9 combines with J gene TRBJ2-3; the D is unclear. V was pared by 8 bases and J by 0 bases, with 15 bases between. This CDR3 has 15 amino acids. CDR1 and CDR2 (germline): SEHNR, FQNEAQ (reference sequence).

Comments on this clonotype: This is likely a read error, given that the CDR3 carries no conserved phenylalanine or tryptophan at its end. The V gene is TRBV2, the J gene TRBJ2-2; either TRBD1 or TRBD2 may fit D (5 bases each). Germline lookup yields CDR1 SNHLY and CDR2 FYNNEI. This CDR3 region has 13 residues. The CDR3 loop is CASRGVDTGELFS. The CDR3 DNA reads TGTGCCAGCAGGGGGGTGGACACCGGAGAGCTGTTTTCT.

V gene TRBV5-8 combines with J gene TRBJ1-2, with 8 nucleotides matching TRBD1. The germline V gene has CDR1 SGHTS and CDR2 YDEGEE. The length of the CDR3 is 15 residues. V shed 0 bases and J 2 bases; nucleotides not matched to a gene: 3. CDR3 DNA sequence: TGTGCCAGCAGCTTGGCAGGGGGCTACAACTATGGCTACACCTTC. Its translation is CASSLAGGYNYGYTF.

This clonotype was observed at least ten times. V is TRBV5-1 and J is TRBJ2-3; the D gene is possibly TRBD1 (5 bases). Germline V CDR1 and CDR2: SGHRS, YFSETQ. V was cut by 0 bases and J by 5 bases, with 16 bases left in between. The CDR3 is made up of 16 amino acids. The CDR3 sequence: CASSLDSRVARDTQYF. The CDR3 DNA is TGCGCCAGCAGCTTGGATAGCAGGGTGGCCCGAGATACGCAGTATTTT.

The table lists this clonotype with many counts. J is TRBJ2-7 and V is TRBV20-1; D perhaps matches TRBD1 (6 bases). In germline, CDR1 is DFQATT, CDR2 SNEGSKA (reference sequence). Trimming shortened V by 0 bases and J by 5 bases, and 17 bases separated the two germline ends. The CDR3 loop spans 15 amino acids. The chain's CDR3 is CSARDDFRGIDEQYF. As DNA, the CDR3 is TGCAGTGCTAGAGACGACTTCAGGGGTATCGACGAGCAGTACTTC.

The gene calls are TRBV10-3 and TRBJ1-1; no definite D call. Trimming removed 7 bases from V and 4 bases from J, with 13 bases in between. Germline V lookup: CDR1 ENHRY, CDR2 SYGVKD. The CDR3 sequence is 13 residues long. The CDR3 spells CAIITQLGTEAFF. DNA for the CDR3: TGTGCCATCATCACCCAGTTGGGCACTGAAGCTTTCTTT.

This clonotype was observed many times. V and J are TRBV6-2 or TRBV6-3 and TRBJ2-5; unclear D gene. Germline V lookup: CDR1 MNHEY, CDR2 SVGEGT. The CDR3 has 13 amino acids. With 6 bases removed from V and 5 bases from J, the gap between germline ends came to 13 bases. For the CDR3, the DNA is TGTGCCAGCAGATCTTTGACCTCGGAGACCCAGTACTTC. It encodes CASRSLTSETQYF.

This clonotype was counted at least ten times. CDR3 loop: CASSQGTSGSPPLGVQYF. CDR3 bases: TGCGCCAGCAGCCAAGGGACTAGCGGGAGTCCCCCCCTAGGGGTGCAGTACTTC. The chain couples TRBV4-1 to TRBJ2-7; 13 nucleotides align to TRBD2. The CDR3 has 18 residues. V lost 1 base and J lost 9; bases outside the gene matches: 15. Germline V CDR1 and CDR2: MGHRA, YSYEKL.

In this sample, this clonotype turned up many times. J is TRBJ2-7 and V is TRBV11-2; 8 bases are a match to TRBD2. The CDR3 length is 15 residues. J gave up 5 bases and V 0 bases, and 6 bases lay outside the gene matches. Germline V lookup: CDR1 SGHAT, CDR2 FQNNGV. CDR3: CASSLDPGTRHEQYF. The CDR3 coding sequence is TGTGCCAGCAGCTTAGATCCGGGGACTAGGCACGAGCAGTACTTC.

For this clonotype: A junction end diverges from the germline sequence, so it may reflect a read error. The rearrangement links TRBV2 to TRBJ1-1; 9 nucleotides agree with TRBD1. CDR1 SNHLY and CDR2 FYNNEI come from the germline V gene. CDR3 length equals 15 residues. The CDR3 reads CASSYGDREFTEAFF. In DNA, the CDR3 is TGTGCCAGCAGTTACGGGGACAGGGAATTCACTGAGGCTTTCTTT. Full variable domain (rest looked up from reference TRBV2 and TRBJ1-1): EPEVTQTPSHQVTQMGQEVILRCVPISNHLYFYWYRQILGQKVEFLVSFYNNEISEKSEIFDDQFSVERPDGSNFTLKIRSTKLEDSAMYFCASSYGDREFTEAFFGQGTRLTVV.

The J gene is TRBJ2-6, the V gene TRBV19; tentatively, D is TRBD1 or TRBD2 (5 bases each). Germline values: CDR1 LNHDA, CDR2 SQIVND (reference sequence). The CDR3 is made up of 15 amino acids. V was pared by 7 bases and J by 4 bases, with 14 bases between. CDR3 sequence reads: CASTTLGAGANVLTF. As DNA, the CDR3 is TGTGCCAGTACCACCCTCGGGGCAGGGGCCAACGTCCTGACTTTC.

This clonotype occurred once. A much larger clone differs from this one at a single base, so this may be a read error. V usage is TRBV7-9 and J usage is TRBJ2-7; TRBD2 matches 12 bases. Germline CDR1 SEHNR, CDR2 FQNEAQ (reference sequence). The CDR3 extends over 15 amino acids. Losses at the gene ends were 4 bases for V and 2 bases for J; bases not matched to a gene: 3. CDR3 DNA: TGTGCCAGCAGCTACGGACTAGCGGGGACCTACGAGCAGTACTTC. This gives the protein CASSYGLAGTYEQYF. Complete variable domain (other parts from reference TRBV7-9 and TRBJ2-7): DTGVSQNPRHKITKRGQNVTFRCDPISEHNRLYWYRQTLGQGPEFLTYFQNEAQLEKSRLLSDRFSAERPKGSFSTLEIQRTEQGDSAMYLCASSYGLAGTYEQYFGPGTRLTVT.

This clonotype was seen a few times. This may be a read error: a much more frequent sequence differs by one nucleotide. J is TRBJ1-5 and V is TRBV6-1, with 7 bases fitting TRBD1. The CDR3 is 16 amino acids. Germline V lookup: CDR1 MNHNS, CDR2 SASEGT. This chain's CDR3 is CAISEALGQANQPQHF. In DNA form, the CDR3 reads TGTGCCATCAGTGAAGCTCTAGGACAGGCGAATCAGCCCCAGCATTTT.

V usage is TRBV7-2 and J usage is TRBJ2-5, with a possible D match to TRBD1 (6 bases). CDR1 SGHTA and CDR2 FQGNSA come from the germline V gene. V was cut by 6 bases and J by 9 bases, with 23 bases left in between. This CDR3 comprises 15 residues. In nucleotides, the CDR3 is TGTGCCAGCAGTGAATATGGGGGCGCCAGTGCGGCCCAGTACTTC. Translation: CASSEYGGASAAQYF.

The V and J genes are TRBV15 and TRBJ1-1; D may be TRBD1 (6 bases). Trimming cost V 5 bases and J 1 base, with 8 bases left between them. CDR3 length: 13 amino acids. CDR1 LNHNV and CDR2 YYDKDF come from the germline V gene (reference sequence). CDR3 protein: CATSADRNTEAFF. DNA for the CDR3: TGTGCCACCAGCGCGGACAGGAACACTGAAGCTTTCTTT.

This clonotype was seen at least ten times. The chain combines TRBV5-8 with TRBJ1-1; D call uncertain. Trimming pared 0 bases from V and 3 bases from J, leaving 3 bases between. The CDR3 has 12 residues. CDR1 and CDR2 from the germline V gene are SGHTS and YDEGEE. The DNA of the CDR3 is TGTGCCAGCAGCTTGGAGGACACTGAAGCTTTCTTT. The encoded protein is CASSLEDTEAFF.

J is TRBJ2-7 and V is TRBV9; the D is unclear. This CDR3 comprises 16 residues. Trimming removed 0 bases at V and 4 bases at J, with 17 bases between. CDR1 SGDLS and CDR2 YYNGEE come from the germline V gene. In nucleotides, the CDR3 is TGTGCCAGCAGCGTAGGCGGACCCCAGGCCACTTACGAGCAGTACTTC. Translation: CASSVGGPQATYEQYF.

This chain joins TRBV28 and TRBJ2-5; D assignment may be TRBD1 or TRBD2 (5 bases each). Germline loops: CDR1 MDHEN, CDR2 SYDVKM. The V gene lost 5 bases and the J gene lost 6 bases, with 19 bases spanning the gap. There are 15 residues in the CDR3. CDR3 in DNA: TGTGCCAGCAGTAACACCGGGGCAGGGAAACAGACCCAGTACTTC. Translation: CASSNTGAGKQTQYF.

This clonotype was found many times. The J gene is TRBJ1-3, the V gene TRBV11-2; D call uncertain. Trimming stripped 3 bases from V and 0 bases from J, with 15 bases between. The CDR3 loop spans 17 amino acids. CDR1 SGHAT and CDR2 FQNNGV come from the germline V gene. The CDR3 DNA reads as TGTGCCAGCAGCTTTTCATCTTTGGGATCCTCTGGAAACACCATATATTTT. This codes for CASSFSSLGSSGNTIYF.

At least ten counts were recorded for this clonotype. J is TRBJ1-6 and V is TRBV6-5; the D is unclear. The germline V gene encodes CDR1 MNHEY and CDR2 SVGAGI. The V and J ends lost 6 bases and 13 bases respectively, with 13 bases between them. The CDR3 runs to 12 residues. CDR3 sequence reads: CASRTIRSPLHF. For the CDR3, the DNA is TGTGCCAGCAGGACCATCCGTAGTCCCCTCCACTTT.

This chain connects TRBV5-1 to TRBJ2-2, with 7 bases aligning to TRBD1. V shed 4 bases and J 5 bases; nucleotides not matched to a gene: 8. Germline V CDR1 and CDR2: SGHRS, YFSETQ. The CDR3 contains 15 residues. The CDR3 here is CASSLSSTGTGELFF. CDR3 DNA: TGCGCCAGCAGCCTCTCTTCGACAGGGACCGGGGAGCTGTTTTTT.

The table lists this clonotype with a few counts. The chain recombines TRBV7-6 with TRBJ2-7, with D possibly TRBD2 on 5 matching bases. Looked up from germline, CDR1 is SGHVS and CDR2 is FNYEAQ. The germline V and J ends were trimmed by 4 bases and 6 bases, with 19 bases remaining between them. This CDR3 region has 15 residues. Here the CDR3 DNA reads TGTGCCAGCAGCTCCCAGTTAATCGGGATGAGCGAGCAGTACTTC. This gives the protein CASSSQLIGMSEQYF.

The gene calls are TRBV12-3 or TRBV12-4 and TRBJ2-7, with D tentatively TRBD1 or TRBD2 (5 bases each). The CDR3 contains 14 residues. The V gene lost 7 bases and the J gene lost 8 bases, with 21 bases spanning the gap. The CDR3 DNA is TGTGCCAGCACTGTGAGAGGGGATCAGCCCCAGCAGTACTTC. Amino acids: CASTVRGDQPQQYF.

The J gene is TRBJ1-2, the V gene TRBV20-1; D is uncertain. The V end was cut by 0 bases, the J end by 8 bases, with 13 bases between. This CDR3 has 13 residues. Germline CDR1 reads DFQATT; CDR2 reads SNEGSKA (reference sequence). In nucleotides, the CDR3 is TGCAGTGCTAGAGATTGGCGGGGAAACGGCTACACCTTC. Translating gives CSARDWRGNGYTF.